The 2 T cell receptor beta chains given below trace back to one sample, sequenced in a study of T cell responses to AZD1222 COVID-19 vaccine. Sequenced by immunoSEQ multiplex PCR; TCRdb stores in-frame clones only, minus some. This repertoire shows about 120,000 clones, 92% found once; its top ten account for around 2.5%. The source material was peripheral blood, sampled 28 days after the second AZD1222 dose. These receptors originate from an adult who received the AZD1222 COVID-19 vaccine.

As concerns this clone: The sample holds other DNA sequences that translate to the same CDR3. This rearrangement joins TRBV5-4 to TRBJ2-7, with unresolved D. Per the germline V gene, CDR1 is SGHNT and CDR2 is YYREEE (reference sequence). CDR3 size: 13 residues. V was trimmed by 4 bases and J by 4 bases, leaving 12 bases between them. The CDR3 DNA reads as TGTGCCAGCAGCCCCGCCAGCAGTTACGAGCAGTACTTC. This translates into CASSPASSYEQYF.

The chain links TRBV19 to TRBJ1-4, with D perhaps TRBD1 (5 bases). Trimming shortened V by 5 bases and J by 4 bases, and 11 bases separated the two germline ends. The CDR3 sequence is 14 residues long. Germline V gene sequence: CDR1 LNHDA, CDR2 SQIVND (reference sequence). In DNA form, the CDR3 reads TGTGCCAGTAGTGACGGGGCTCGTAATGAAAAACTGTTTTTT. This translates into CASSDGARNEKLFF.